Below are 8 T cell receptor beta chains sequenced from a single sample in a study of blood T cell repertoires in COVID-19. Assay: immunoSEQ multiplex PCR; the TCRdb copy retains only in-frame clones and omits some. The sample consists of approximately 250,000 clones, approximately 86% of them appearing once. The sequencing input was peripheral blood. The receptors here all came from a woman aged 55-70 years with COVID-19, enrolled during active disease.

V is TRBV5-1 and J is TRBJ2-3; 11 bases fit TRBD1. CDR1 is SGHRS and CDR2 is YFSETQ in the germline V gene. V shed 4 bases, J shed 2 bases, and the junction held 6 bases outside the gene matches. The CDR3 is 16 residues long. The CDR3 sequence is CASSERDRGYTDTQYF. CDR3 DNA sequence: TGCGCCAGCAGCGAGAGGGACAGGGGGTACACAGATACGCAGTATTTT.

In its sample, this clone was seen once. The chain links TRBV29-1 to TRBJ1-2; 7 positions match TRBD1. Unmatched junction bases numbered 2, after V lost 4 bases and J lost 0 bases. Germline assignment: CDR1 SQVTM and CDR2 ANQGSEA. The CDR3 loop spans 13 amino acids. The CDR3 sequence is CSVGGQPNYGYTF. The DNA of the CDR3 is TGCAGCGTTGGGGGACAGCCTAACTATGGCTACACCTTC. Filled out from reference TRBV29-1 and TRBJ1-2, the complete variable domain reads SAVISQKPSRDICQRGTSLTIQCQVDSQVTMMFWYRQQPGQSLTLIATANQGSEATYESGFVIDKFPISRPNLTFSTLTVSNMSPEDSSIYLCSVGGQPNYGYTFGSGTRLTVV.

V and J are TRBV25-1 and TRBJ1-1; no firm D call. This CDR3 is 14 amino acids long. Trimming pared 4 bases from V and 2 bases from J, leaving 11 bases between. Germline V gene sequence: CDR1 MGHDK, CDR2 SYGVNS. Here the CDR3 reads CASSAHRVNTEAFF. The CDR3 DNA follows: TGTGCCAGCAGTGCCCACCGGGTAAACACTGAAGCTTTCTTT.

This chain joins TRBV30 and TRBJ1-4; D gene uncertain. Trimming cost V 1 base and J 8 bases, with 5 bases left between them. Germline V gives CDR1 GTSNPN, CDR2 SVGIG (reference sequence). CDR3 size: 11 residues. The CDR3 is CAWSDSEKLFF. The CDR3 bases are TGTGCCTGGAGTGACTCAGAAAAACTGTTTTTT.

The J gene is TRBJ2-7, the V gene TRBV10-3, with 11 nucleotides matching TRBD2. The germline V gene has CDR1 ENHRY and CDR2 SYGVKD. This CDR3 has 15 residues. V was pared by 5 bases and J by 2 bases, with 5 bases of the junction left unmatched. Here the CDR3 reads CAISPGTSGPYEQYF. The CDR3 DNA reads as TGTGCCATCAGTCCGGGGACTAGCGGACCCTACGAGCAGTACTTC.

The chain recombines TRBV29-1 with TRBJ1-2; maybe TRBD1 (5 bases). CDR1 and CDR2 (germline): SQVTM, ANQGSEA. The V end was cut by 8 bases, the J end by 3 bases, with 13 bases between. The CDR3 is 12 amino acids. DNA for the CDR3: TGCAGCACTCAGGGTGGGGACTATGGCTACACCTTC. Encoded protein: CSTQGGDYGYTF.

The rearrangement links TRBV3-1 (or the pseudogene TRBV3-2) to TRBJ1-5; a weak D match, TRBD1 (6 bases). The CDR3 spans 15 residues. V dropped 5 bases and J dropped 0 bases, with 11 bases sitting between them. The germline V gene encodes CDR1 LGHDT and CDR2 YNNKEL (reference sequence). The CDR3 spells CASSNRDISNQPQHF. The CDR3 DNA sequence: TGTGCCAGCAGCAACCGGGACATTAGCAATCAGCCCCAGCATTTT.

The genes are TRBV6-2 or TRBV6-3 and TRBJ2-7, with 12 bases fitting TRBD2. The trim removed 6 bases at V and 6 bases at J, leaving 9 bases unmatched. Germline CDR1 MNHEY, CDR2 SVGEGT. The length of the CDR3 is 15 residues. The DNA for the CDR3 is TGTGCCAGCAGCCAGACGACTAGCGGGAGTCTCGAGCAGTACTTC. It yields the protein CASSQTTSGSLEQYF.